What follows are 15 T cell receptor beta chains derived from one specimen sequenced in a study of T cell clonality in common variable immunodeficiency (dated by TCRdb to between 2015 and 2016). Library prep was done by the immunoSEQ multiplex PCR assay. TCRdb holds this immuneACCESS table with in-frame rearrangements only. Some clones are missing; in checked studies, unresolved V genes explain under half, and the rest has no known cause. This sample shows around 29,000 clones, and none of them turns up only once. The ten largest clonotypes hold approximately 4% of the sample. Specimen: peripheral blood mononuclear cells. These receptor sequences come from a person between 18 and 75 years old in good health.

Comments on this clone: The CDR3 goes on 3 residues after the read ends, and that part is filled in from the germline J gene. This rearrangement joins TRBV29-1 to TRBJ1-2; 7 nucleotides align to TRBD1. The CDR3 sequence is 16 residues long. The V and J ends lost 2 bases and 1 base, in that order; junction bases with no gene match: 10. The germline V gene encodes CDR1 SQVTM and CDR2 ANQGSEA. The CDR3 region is CSVESIPGQSNYGYTF. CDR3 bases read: TGCAGCGTTGAATCCATCCCGGGACAGAGTAACTATGGC.

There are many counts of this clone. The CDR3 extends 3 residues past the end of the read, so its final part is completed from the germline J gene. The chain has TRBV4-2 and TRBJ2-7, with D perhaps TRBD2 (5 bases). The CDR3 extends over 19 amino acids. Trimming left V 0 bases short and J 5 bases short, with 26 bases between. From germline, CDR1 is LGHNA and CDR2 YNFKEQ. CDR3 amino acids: CASSQERVTAMTPRNEQYF. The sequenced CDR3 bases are TGTGCCAGCAGCCAAGAGAGGGTAACAGCCATGACGCCGCGCAACGAG.

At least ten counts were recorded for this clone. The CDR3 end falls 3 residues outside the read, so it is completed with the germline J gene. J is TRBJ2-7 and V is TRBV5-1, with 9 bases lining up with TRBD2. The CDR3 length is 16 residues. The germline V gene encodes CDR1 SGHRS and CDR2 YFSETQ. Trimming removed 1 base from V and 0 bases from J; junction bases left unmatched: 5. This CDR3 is CASSLSSGVSSYEQYF. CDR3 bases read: TGCGCCAGCAGCTTGTCTAGCGGGGTTAGCTCCTACGAG.

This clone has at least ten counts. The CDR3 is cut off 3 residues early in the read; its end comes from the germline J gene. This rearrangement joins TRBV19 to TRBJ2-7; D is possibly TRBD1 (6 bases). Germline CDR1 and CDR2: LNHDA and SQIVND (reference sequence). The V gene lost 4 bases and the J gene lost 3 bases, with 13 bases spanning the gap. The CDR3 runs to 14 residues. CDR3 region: CASSTVPGHYEQYF. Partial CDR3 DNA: TGTGCCAGTAGTACCGTCCCGGGACACTACGAG.

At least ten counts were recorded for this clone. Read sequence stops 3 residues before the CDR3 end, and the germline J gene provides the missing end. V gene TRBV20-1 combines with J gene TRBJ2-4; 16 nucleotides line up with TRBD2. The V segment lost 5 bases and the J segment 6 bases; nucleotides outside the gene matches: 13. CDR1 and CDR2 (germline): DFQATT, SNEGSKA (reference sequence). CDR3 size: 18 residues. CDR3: CSASPGLAGGPRGNIQYF. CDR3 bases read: TGCAGTGCTTCTCCGGGACTAGCGGGAGGGCCGAGGGGAAACATT.

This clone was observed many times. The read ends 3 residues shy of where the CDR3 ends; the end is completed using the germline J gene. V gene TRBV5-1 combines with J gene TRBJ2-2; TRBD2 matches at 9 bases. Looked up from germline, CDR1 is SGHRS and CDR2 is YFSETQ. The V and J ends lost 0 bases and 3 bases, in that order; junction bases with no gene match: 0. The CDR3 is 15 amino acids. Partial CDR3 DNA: TGCGCCAGCAGCTTGGTAGCGGGAGACACCGGGGAG. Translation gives CASSLVAGDTGE. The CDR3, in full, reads CASSLVAGDTGELFF.

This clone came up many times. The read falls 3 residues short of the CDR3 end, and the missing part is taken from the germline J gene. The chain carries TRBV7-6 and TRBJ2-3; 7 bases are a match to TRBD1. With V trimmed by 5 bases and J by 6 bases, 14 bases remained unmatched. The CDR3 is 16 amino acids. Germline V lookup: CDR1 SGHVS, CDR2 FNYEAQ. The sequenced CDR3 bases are TGTGCCAGCAGCCAGAACCGACAGGGACCTTCGGATACG. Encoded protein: CASSQNRQGPSDT. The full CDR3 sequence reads CASSQNRQGPSDTQYF.

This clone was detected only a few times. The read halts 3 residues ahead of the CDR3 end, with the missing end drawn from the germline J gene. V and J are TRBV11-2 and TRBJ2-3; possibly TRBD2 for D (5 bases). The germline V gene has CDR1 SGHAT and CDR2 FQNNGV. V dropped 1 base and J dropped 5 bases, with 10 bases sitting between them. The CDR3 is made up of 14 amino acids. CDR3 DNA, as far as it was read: TGTGCCAGCAGCTTAGGGCCGGGGATAGATACG. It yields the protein CASSLGPGIDT. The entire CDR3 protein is CASSLGPGIDTQYF.

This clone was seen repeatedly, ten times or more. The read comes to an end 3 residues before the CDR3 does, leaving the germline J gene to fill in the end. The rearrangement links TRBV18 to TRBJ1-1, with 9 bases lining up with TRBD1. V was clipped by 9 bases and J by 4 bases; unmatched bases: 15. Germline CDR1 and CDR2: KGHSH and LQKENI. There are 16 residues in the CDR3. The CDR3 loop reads CASSEGQGLFGTEAFF. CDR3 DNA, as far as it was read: TGTGCCAGTTCCGAAGGACAGGGGCTATTCGGCACTGAA.

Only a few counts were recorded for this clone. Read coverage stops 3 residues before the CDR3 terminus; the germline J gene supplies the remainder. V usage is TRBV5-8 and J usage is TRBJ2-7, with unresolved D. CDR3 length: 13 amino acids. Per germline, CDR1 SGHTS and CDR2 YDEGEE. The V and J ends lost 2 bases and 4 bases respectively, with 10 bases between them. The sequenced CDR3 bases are TGTGCCAGCAGCTTAAGGGTAGGTTACGAG. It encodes CASSLRVGYE. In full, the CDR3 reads CASSLRVGYEQYF.

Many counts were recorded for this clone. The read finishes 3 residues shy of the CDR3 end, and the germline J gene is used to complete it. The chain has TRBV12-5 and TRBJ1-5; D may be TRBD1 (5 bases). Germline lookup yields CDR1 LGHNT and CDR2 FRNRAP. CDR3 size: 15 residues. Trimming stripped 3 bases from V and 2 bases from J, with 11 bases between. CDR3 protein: CASGFGHGGNQPQHF. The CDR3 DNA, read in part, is TGTGCTAGTGGTTTTGGACATGGGGGCAATCAGCCC.

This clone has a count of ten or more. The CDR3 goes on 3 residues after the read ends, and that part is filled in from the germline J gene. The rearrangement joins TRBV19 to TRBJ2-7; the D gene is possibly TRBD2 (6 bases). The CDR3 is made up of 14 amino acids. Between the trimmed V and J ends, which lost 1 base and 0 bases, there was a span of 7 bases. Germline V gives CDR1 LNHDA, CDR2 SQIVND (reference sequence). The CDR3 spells CASSIGDFSYEQYF. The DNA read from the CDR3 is TGTGCCAGTAGTATAGGGGACTTCTCCTACGAG.

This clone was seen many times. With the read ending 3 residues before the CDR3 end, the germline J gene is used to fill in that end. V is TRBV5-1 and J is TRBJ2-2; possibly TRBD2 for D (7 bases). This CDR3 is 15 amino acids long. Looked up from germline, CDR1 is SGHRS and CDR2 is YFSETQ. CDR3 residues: CASSLEGEGYEKLFF. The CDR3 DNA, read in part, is TGCGCCAGCAGCTTGGAGGGGGAGGGATATGAAAAG. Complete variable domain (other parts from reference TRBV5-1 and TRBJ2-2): KAGVTQTPRYLIKTRGQQVTLSCSPISGHRSVSWYQQTPGQGLQFLFEYFSETQRNKGNFPGRFSGRQFSNSRSEMNVSTLELGDSALYLCASSLEGEGYEKLFFGEGSRLTVL.

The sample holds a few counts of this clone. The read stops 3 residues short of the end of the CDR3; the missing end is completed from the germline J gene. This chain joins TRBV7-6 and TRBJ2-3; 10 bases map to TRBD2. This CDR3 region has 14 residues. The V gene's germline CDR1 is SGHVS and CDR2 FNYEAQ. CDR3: CASSSTSGEATQYF. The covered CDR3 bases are TGTGCCAGCAGCTCCACTAGCGGGGAGGCGACG.

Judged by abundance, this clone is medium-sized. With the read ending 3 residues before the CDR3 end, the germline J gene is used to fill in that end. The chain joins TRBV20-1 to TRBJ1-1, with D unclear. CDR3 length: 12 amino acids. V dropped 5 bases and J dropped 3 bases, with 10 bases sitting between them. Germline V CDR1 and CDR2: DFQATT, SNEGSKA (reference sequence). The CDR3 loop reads CSAGGWHTEAFF. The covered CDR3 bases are TGCAGTGCTGGAGGGTGGCACACTGAA.